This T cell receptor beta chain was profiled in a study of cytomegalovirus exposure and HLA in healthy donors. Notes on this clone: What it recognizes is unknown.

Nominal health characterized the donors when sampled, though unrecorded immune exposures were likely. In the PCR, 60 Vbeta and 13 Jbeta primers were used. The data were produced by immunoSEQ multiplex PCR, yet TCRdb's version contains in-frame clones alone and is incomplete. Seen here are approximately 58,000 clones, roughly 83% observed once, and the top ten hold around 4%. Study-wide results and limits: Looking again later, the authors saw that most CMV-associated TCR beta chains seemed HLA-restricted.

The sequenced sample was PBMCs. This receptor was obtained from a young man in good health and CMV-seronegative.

DNA for the CDR3: TGTGCCACTTCCCCAGGGGCCGCTCCTTTCTATGGCTACACCTTC. It translates to CATSPGAAPFYGYTF. The genes are TRBV6-1 and TRBJ1-2; perhaps TRBD1 as D (6 bases). Germline CDR1 reads MNHNS; CDR2 reads SASEGT. Trimming left V 10 bases short and J 4 bases short, with 22 bases between. This CDR3 spans 15 amino acids.